This T cell receptor beta chain was captured by sequencing in a study of PD-1 blockade in classical Hodgkin lymphoma. Sequencing used immunoSEQ multiplex PCR; TCRdb keeps in-frame clones, though not all of them. This table has about 30,000 clones, approximately 74% appearing once. This clone is labeled medium-sized. Every patient had relapsed following autologous stem cell transplantation, and cohorts differed in brentuximab vedotin exposure. The sequences come from peripheral blood mononuclear cells (PBMCs), collected before the second cycle of nivolumab. The sequence was collected from a human donor with classical Hodgkin lymphoma.

The CDR3 region is CASSSRTGVAGAYEQYF. As DNA, the CDR3 is TGTGCCAGTAGTAGCCGGACTGGGGTAGCGGGGGCCTACGAGCAGTACTTC. The rearrangement links TRBV19 to TRBJ2-7; 9 bases map to TRBD2. V was clipped by 4 bases and J by 2 bases; unmatched bases: 12. Germline lookup yields CDR1 LNHDA and CDR2 SQIVND (reference sequence). CDR3 length equals 17 residues.